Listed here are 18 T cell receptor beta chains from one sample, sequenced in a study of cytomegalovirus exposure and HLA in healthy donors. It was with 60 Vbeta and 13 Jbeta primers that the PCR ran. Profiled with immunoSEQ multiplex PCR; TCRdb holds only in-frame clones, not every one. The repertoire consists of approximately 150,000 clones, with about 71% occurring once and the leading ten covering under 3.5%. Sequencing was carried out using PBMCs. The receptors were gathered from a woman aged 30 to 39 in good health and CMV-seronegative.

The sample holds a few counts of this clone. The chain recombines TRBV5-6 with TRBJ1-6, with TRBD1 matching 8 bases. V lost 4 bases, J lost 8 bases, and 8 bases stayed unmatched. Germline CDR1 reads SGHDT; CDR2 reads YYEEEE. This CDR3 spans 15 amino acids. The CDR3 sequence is CASSVSDRAYSPLHF. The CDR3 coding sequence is TGTGCCAGCAGCGTCTCGGACAGGGCGTATTCACCCCTCCACTTT.

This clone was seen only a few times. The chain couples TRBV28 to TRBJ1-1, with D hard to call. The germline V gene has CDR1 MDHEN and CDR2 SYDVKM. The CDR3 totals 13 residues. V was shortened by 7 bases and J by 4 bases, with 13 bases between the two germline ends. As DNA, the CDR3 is TGTGCCAGCAATCCCGACCGAGGCACTGAAGCTTTCTTT. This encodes CASNPDRGTEAFF.

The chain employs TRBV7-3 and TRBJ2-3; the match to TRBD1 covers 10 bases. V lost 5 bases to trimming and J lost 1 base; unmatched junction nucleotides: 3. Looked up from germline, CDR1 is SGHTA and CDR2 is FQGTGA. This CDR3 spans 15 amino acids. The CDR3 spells CASSRQGAGTDTQYF. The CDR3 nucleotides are TGTGCCAGCAGCCGACAGGGGGCCGGCACAGATACGCAGTATTTT.

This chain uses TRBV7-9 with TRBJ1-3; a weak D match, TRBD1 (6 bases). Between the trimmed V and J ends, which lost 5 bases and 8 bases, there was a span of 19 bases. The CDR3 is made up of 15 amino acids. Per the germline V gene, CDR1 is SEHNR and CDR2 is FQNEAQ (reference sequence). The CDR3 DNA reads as TGTGCCAGCAGCCCCGAGGGGGGGCGAAGGTACACCATATATTTT. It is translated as CASSPEGGRRYTIYF.

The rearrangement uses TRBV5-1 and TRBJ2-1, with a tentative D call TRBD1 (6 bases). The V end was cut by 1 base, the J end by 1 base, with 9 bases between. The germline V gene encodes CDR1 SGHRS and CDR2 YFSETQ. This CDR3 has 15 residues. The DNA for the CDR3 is TGCGCCAGCAGCTTGAAACAGGGATCCTACAATGAGCAGTTCTTC. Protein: CASSLKQGSYNEQFF.

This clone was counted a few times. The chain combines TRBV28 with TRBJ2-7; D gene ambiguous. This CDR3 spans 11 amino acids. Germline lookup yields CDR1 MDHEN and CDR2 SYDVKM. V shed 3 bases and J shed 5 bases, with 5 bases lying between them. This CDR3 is CASSFSHEQYF. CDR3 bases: TGTGCCAGCAGTTTTAGCCACGAGCAGTACTTC. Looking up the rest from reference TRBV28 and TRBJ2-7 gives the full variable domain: DVKVTQSSRYLVKRTGEKVFLECVQDMDHENMFWYRQDPGLGLRLIYFSYDVKMKEKGDIPEGYSVSREKKERFSLILESASTNQTSMYLCASSFSHEQYFGPGTRLTVT.

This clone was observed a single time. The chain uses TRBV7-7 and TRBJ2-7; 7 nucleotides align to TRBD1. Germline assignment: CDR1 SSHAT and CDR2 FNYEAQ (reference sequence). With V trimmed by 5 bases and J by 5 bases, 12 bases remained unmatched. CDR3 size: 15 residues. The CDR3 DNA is TGTGCCAGCAGCCCTTCACCCAGGGGGTCCCACGAGCAGTACTTC. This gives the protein CASSPSPRGSHEQYF.

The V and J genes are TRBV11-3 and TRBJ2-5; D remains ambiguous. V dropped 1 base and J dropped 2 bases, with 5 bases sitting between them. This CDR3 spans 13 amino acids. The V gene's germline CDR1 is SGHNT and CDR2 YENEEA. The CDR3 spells CASSLGTQETQYF. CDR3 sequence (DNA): TGTGCCAGCAGCTTAGGTACTCAAGAGACCCAGTACTTC.

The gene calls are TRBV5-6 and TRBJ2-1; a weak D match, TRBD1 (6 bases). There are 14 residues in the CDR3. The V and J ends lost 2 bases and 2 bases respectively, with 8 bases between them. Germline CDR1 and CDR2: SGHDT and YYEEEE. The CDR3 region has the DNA TGTGCCAGCAGCTTCACAGGGACCTACAATGAGCAGTTCTTC. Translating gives CASSFTGTYNEQFF.

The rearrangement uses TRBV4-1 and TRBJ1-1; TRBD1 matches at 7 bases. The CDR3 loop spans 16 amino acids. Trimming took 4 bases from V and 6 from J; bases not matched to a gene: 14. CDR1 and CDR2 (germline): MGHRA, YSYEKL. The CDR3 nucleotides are TGCGCCAGCAGCCCCGCAACCGGGACAGTTTCCTCTGAAGCTTTCTTT. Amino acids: CASSPATGTVSSEAFF.

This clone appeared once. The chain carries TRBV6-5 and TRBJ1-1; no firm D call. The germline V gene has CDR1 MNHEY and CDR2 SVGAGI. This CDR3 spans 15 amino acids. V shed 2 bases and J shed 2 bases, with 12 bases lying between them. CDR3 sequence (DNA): TGTGCCAGCAGTTACCGAGCTGTTTCAAACACTGAAGCTTTCTTT. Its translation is CASSYRAVSNTEAFF.

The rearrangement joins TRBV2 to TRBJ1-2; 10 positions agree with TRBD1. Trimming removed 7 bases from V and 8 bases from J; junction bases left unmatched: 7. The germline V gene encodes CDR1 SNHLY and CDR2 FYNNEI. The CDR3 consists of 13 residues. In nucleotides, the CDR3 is TGTGCCAGCACACCCGGGACAGGGGTCGGCTACACCTTC. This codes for CASTPGTGVGYTF. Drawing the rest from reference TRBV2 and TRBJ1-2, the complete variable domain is EPEVTQTPSHQVTQMGQEVILRCVPISNHLYFYWYRQILGQKVEFLVSFYNNEISEKSEIFDDQFSVERPDGSNFTLKIRSTKLEDSAMYFCASTPGTGVGYTFGSGTRLTVV.

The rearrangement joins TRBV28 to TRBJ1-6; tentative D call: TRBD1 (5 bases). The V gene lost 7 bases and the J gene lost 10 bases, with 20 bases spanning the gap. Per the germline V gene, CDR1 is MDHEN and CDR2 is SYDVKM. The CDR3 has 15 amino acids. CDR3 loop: CASTPRRGLKSPLHF. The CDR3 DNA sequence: TGTGCCAGCACCCCTAGAAGGGGACTAAAATCACCCCTCCACTTT. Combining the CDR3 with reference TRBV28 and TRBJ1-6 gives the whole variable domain DVKVTQSSRYLVKRTGEKVFLECVQDMDHENMFWYRQDPGLGLRLIYFSYDVKMKEKGDIPEGYSVSREKKERFSLILESASTNQTSMYLCASTPRRGLKSPLHFGNGTRLTVT.

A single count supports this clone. Here the CDR3 reads CASSDVPGGYNEQFF. CDR3 nucleotides: TGTGCCAGCAGTGACGTACCGGGGGGATACAATGAGCAGTTCTTC. The chain links TRBV6-4 to TRBJ2-1; 7 bases align to TRBD2. The CDR3 totals 15 residues. Trimming cost V 2 bases and J 4 bases; bases outside gene matches: 5. Germline V gene lookup returns CDR1 MRHNA and CDR2 SNTAGT.

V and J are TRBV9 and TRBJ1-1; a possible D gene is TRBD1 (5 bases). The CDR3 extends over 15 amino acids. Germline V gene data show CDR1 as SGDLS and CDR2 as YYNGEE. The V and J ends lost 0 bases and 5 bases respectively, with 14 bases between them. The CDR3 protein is CASSVDGTAMTEAFF. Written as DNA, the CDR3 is TGTGCCAGCAGCGTAGACGGGACTGCGATGACTGAAGCTTTCTTT.

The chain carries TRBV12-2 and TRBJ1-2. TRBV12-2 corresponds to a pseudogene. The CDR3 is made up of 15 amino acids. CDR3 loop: CASRLMGVRLRGYTF. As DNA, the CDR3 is TGTGCAAGTCGCTTAATGGGTGTGCGATTGCGGGGCTACACCTTC.

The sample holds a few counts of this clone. The chain's CDR3 is CASSRGAGDEQFF. The CDR3 DNA reads as TGTGCCAGTAGTAGGGGAGCGGGGGATGAGCAGTTCTTC. The rearrangement joins TRBV19 to TRBJ2-1; 8 bases map to TRBD2. The CDR3 consists of 13 residues. Trimming at V came to 4 bases and at J to 8 bases, leaving 4 bases not matched to a gene. Germline lookup yields CDR1 LNHDA and CDR2 SQIVND (reference sequence).

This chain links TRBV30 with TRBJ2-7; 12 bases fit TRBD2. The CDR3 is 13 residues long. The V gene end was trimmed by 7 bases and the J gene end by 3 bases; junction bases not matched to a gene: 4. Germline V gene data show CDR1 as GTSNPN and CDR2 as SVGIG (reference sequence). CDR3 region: CASTSGRLYEQYF. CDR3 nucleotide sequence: TGTGCCTCAACTAGCGGGAGGCTCTACGAGCAGTACTTC.